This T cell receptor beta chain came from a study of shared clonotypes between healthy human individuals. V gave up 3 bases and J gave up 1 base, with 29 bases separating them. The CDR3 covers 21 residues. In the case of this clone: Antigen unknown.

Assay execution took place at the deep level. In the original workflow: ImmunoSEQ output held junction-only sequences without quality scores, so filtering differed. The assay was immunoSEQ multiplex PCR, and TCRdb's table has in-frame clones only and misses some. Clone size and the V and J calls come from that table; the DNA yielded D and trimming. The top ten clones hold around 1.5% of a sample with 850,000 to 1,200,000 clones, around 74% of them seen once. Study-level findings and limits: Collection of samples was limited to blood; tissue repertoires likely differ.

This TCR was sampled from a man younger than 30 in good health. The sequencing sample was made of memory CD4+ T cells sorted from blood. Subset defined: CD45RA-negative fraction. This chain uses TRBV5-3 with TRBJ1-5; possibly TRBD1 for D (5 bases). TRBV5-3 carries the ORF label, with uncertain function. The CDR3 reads CARSWPPKQLRGIRSNQPQHF. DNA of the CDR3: TGTGCCAGAAGCTGGCCACCCAAACAGCTCCGGGGGATCAGGAGCAATCAGCCCCAGCATTTT.